This TCR beta chain comes out of a study of T cell clonotyping in hematopoietic cell transplantation. Study-level information: Cytoreduction preceded collection of pretransplant recipient samples.

Study-wide results and caveats: Graft donor and pretransplant recipient Inverse Simpson Index values predicted broader posttransplant TCR diversity. CD4 and CD8 repertoire contributions could not be separated without sorting. After transplant, recipient diversity fell while pathologically expanded clonotypes grew through day 180.

A note on this clone: Its matching antigen is unknown.

The germline CDR1 and CDR2 sequences are MNHEY and SMNVEV (reference sequence). Losses at the gene ends were 0 bases for V and 5 bases for J; bases not matched to a gene: 1. This CDR3 spans 14 amino acids. The table came from immunoSEQ multiplex PCR; TCRdb's copy has only in-frame clones and leaves some out. The sample lists about 18,000 clones; 86% were seen once. Time point here: recipient sample about 28 days before transplant, after cytoreduction. The TCR comes from a man aged 45-65 years with acute myeloid leukemia. Some clones in this sample may be carry-over from other donors' samples. The material was peripheral blood mononuclear cells, obtained before stem cell transplant. The rearrangement uses TRBV27 and TRBJ1-2, with 9 bases that match TRBD1. The CDR3 here is CASSLSGQGYGYTF. Here the CDR3 DNA reads TGTGCCAGCAGTTTATCCGGACAGGGGTATGGCTACACCTTC.